What follows are 2 T cell receptor beta chains derived from one specimen sequenced in a study of blood T cell repertoires in COVID-19 (dated by TCRdb to the early 2020s). The library was generated by the immunoSEQ multiplex PCR assay. TCRdb provides this immuneACCESS table in a form limited to in-frame rearrangements. Some clones are lacking; in checked studies, under half of them reflect an unresolved V gene, and why the rest are absent is not known. The sample table records about 300,000 clones; 86% of these occur just once. 1.6% of the sample belongs to the ten largest clones. The sequencing input was peripheral blood. These receptor sequences come from a woman between 50 and 59 years old with acute or convalescent COVID-19.

The gene calls are TRBV15 and TRBJ1-4; D uncertain. Trimming shortened V by 0 bases and J by 4 bases, and 3 bases separated the two germline ends. Germline values: CDR1 LNHNV, CDR2 YYDKDF (reference sequence). The CDR3 length is 13 residues. The CDR3 reads CATSRDSNEKLFF. DNA of the CDR3: TGTGCCACCAGCAGAGACAGTAATGAAAAACTGTTTTTT.

The CDR3 DNA reads TGTGCCAGCAGCTGGCTAGCGAACGAGCAGTACTTC. It specifies CASSWLANEQYF. The chain couples TRBV13 to TRBJ2-5, with a tentative D call TRBD2 (6 bases). Judging by the DNA end, TRBJ2-7 fits better; the J call may be wrong. The CDR3 length is 12 residues. From germline, CDR1 is PRHDT and CDR2 FYEKMQ (reference sequence).